The 10 T cell receptor beta chains listed next were all sequenced from one sample in a study of cytomegalovirus exposure and HLA in healthy donors. PCR amplification relied on 60 Vbeta primers (plus 13 Jbeta primers). Assay: immunoSEQ multiplex PCR; the TCRdb copy retains only in-frame clones and omits some. The data hold fewer than 200,000 clones, with approximately 77% observed a single time. The sequencing sample was made of PBMCs. The receptors derive from a man between 25 and 39 years old in good health and CMV-seropositive.

The chain links TRBV28 to TRBJ1-5, with 8 positions matching TRBD1. The length of the CDR3 is 15 residues. With 4 bases clipped from V and 5 bases from J, the junction kept 7 bases outside the gene matches. Germline V gene lookup returns CDR1 MDHEN and CDR2 SYDVKM. The CDR3 sequence is CASSWGTGIDQPQHF. The CDR3, as DNA: TGTGCCAGCAGTTGGGGGACAGGTATTGATCAGCCCCAGCATTTT.

This clone showed up just a few times. This chain links TRBV30 with TRBJ2-5; D is undetermined. The CDR3 covers 12 residues. Between the trimmed V and J ends, which lost 0 bases and 5 bases, there was a span of 7 bases. Germline V gene data show CDR1 as GTSNPN and CDR2 as SVGIG (reference sequence). CDR3 amino acids: CAWSVLGETQYF. CDR3 coding DNA: TGTGCCTGGAGTGTACTTGGTGAGACCCAGTACTTC.

This clone was recorded only once. This chain uses TRBV10-1 with TRBJ2-7; 10 bases are shared with TRBD1. J lost 5 bases, V lost 3 bases, and 13 bases had no gene match. The length of the CDR3 is 17 residues. Germline CDR1 reads WNHNN; CDR2 reads SYGVQD (reference sequence). CDR3 nucleotides: TGCGCCAGCAGTGAAAGGTCGGGGGACAGGGGATTCAACGAGCAGTACTTC. Translating it yields CASSERSGDRGFNEQYF.

This clone was counted once. J is TRBJ2-7 and V is TRBV18; 9 bases map to TRBD1. Germline V gene sequence: CDR1 KGHSH, CDR2 LQKENI. This CDR3 is built from 13 residues. V dropped 3 bases and J dropped 6; count of bases not matched to a gene: 3. The CDR3 DNA sequence: TGTGCCAGCTCACCCGGGACAGGGCGCGAGCAGTACTTC. Protein sequence: CASSPGTGREQYF.

V and J are TRBV6-5 and TRBJ1-4; D is perhaps TRBD1 (5 bases). Germline assignment: CDR1 MNHEY and CDR2 SVGAGI. The CDR3 extends over 14 amino acids. Between the trimmed V and J ends, which lost 4 bases and 4 bases, there was a span of 10 bases. The CDR3 DNA follows: TGTGCCAGCAGTTTTGACAGTTATAATGAAAAACTGTTTTTT. It is translated as CASSFDSYNEKLFF.

This chain uses TRBV7-2 with TRBJ1-4; D is uncertain. Between the trimmed V and J ends, which lost 2 bases and 6 bases, there was a span of 10 bases. CDR1 and CDR2 (germline): SGHTA, FQGNSA. The CDR3 loop spans 14 amino acids. This CDR3 is CASSLMGGDEKLFF. CDR3 DNA: TGTGCCAGCAGCTTAATGGGAGGTGATGAAAAACTGTTTTTT. The full variable domain, with the rest looked up from reference TRBV7-2 and TRBJ1-4, is GAGVSQSPSNKVTEKGKDVELRCDPISGHTALYWYRQSLGQGLEFLIYFQGNSAPDKSGLPSDRFSAERTGGSVSTLTIQRTQQEDSAVYLCASSLMGGDEKLFFGSGTQLSVL.

The genes are TRBV6-1 and TRBJ1-4; a possible D gene is TRBD1 (6 bases). Germline loops: CDR1 MNHNS, CDR2 SASEGT. Trimming left V 1 base short and J 8 bases short, with 11 bases between. The CDR3 totals 14 residues. CDR3 bases: TGTGCCAGCAGTGAAGACAGGGTGAAGGAAAAACTGTTTTTT. Its protein product is CASSEDRVKEKLFF.

This clone has a handful of counts. The rearrangement uses TRBV4-1 and TRBJ2-7, with 7 bases aligning to TRBD2. The germline V gene has CDR1 MGHRA and CDR2 YSYEKL. This CDR3 has 13 residues. With V trimmed by 2 bases and J by 5 bases, 3 bases remained unmatched. DNA for the CDR3: TGCGCCAGCAGCCAAACGGGAGGCCACGAGCAGTACTTC. Protein product: CASSQTGGHEQYF.

The chain is built from TRBV27 and TRBJ2-2, with a weak D call TRBD1 (5 bases). The CDR3 loop spans 15 amino acids. Trimming pared 5 bases from V and 3 bases from J, leaving 13 bases between. Per germline, CDR1 MNHEY and CDR2 SMNVEV (reference sequence). CDR3 amino acids: CASSTAQGYTGELFF. The CDR3 coding sequence is TGTGCCAGCAGTACCGCCCAGGGCTACACCGGGGAGCTGTTTTTT.

For the CDR3, the DNA is TGTGCCAGCAGCAAGGGACAGGGGAATGAAAAACTGTTTTTT. This gives the protein CASSKGQGNEKLFF. V usage is TRBV7-2 and J usage is TRBJ1-4; 10 positions agree with TRBD1. The CDR3 covers 14 residues. Germline-derived CDR1 and CDR2 are SGHTA and FQGNSA. V lost 5 bases, J lost 5 bases, and 2 bases stayed unmatched.